These T cell receptor beta chains were read from a single sample in a study of memory B cells and T cells in multiple sclerosis. Assay: immunoSEQ multiplex PCR; the TCRdb copy retains only in-frame clones and omits some. This table holds 12,000 to 15,000 clones, 69% found once. Sequencing was performed on memory (CD45RO+) CD4+ T cells from blood. These receptors were collected from a human donor with multiple sclerosis. CDR3s include the opening cysteine and the closing phenylalanine or tryptophan. A D gene is named only where the DNA matches it firmly. Clone size is given for some rows only: seen once, a few or many times, or a class if the clone is expanded.

V,J,size,D,DNA,CDR3
TRBV4-2,TRBJ2-1,few,NA,TGTGCCAGCAGCCAGCGGGACAGTCTCTCCTACAATGAGCAGTTCTTC,CASSQRDSLSYNEQFF
TRBV28,TRBJ2-6,once,TRBD1,TGTGCCAGCAGCCCTTCGTTAGGGGGCTTTGGGGCCAACGTCCTGACTTTC,CASSPSLGGFGANVLTF
TRBV9,TRBJ2-3,NA,NA,TGTGCCAGCAGCGACGACAGCCATACAGATACGCAGTATTTT,CASSDDSHTDTQYF
TRBV7-6,TRBJ2-7,medium-sized,NA,TGTGCCAGCAGCTTAGCTAGCTCCTACGAGCAGTACTTC,CASSLASSYEQYF
TRBV28,TRBJ2-3,NA,NA,TGTGCCAGCAGTTTCCCCGGATCTCTTACAGGGAGAGATACGCAGTATTTT,CASSFPGSLTGRDTQYF
TRBV25-1,TRBJ1-1,NA,TRBD1,TGTGCCAGCAGGGCTACAGGGGGGACGAACACTGAAGCTTTCTTT,CASRATGGTNTEAFF
TRBV7-8,TRBJ2-1,once,TRBD2,TGTGCCAGCAGCCTGGCGCTAGCGGTTTACAATGAGCAGTTCTTC,CASSLALAVYNEQFF
TRBV5-1,TRBJ2-3,few,TRBD2,TGCGCCAGCAGCTTGCGGGGGGTAGGCACAGATACGCAGTATTTT,CASSLRGVGTDTQYF
TRBV5-6,TRBJ2-2,NA,NA,TGTGCCAGCAGCCCGGTTGCAGGGAACACCGGGGAGCTGTTTTTT,CASSPVAGNTGELFF
TRBV19,TRBJ2-5,NA,NA,TGTGCCAGTAGTGCGACTATCCGAGAGACCCAGTACTTC,CASSATIRETQYF
TRBV27,TRBJ1-6,NA,NA,TGTGCCAGCAGTTTAGAGGGCCGAGGGTGGTCACCCCTCCACTTT,CASSLEGRGWSPLHF
TRBV2,TRBJ1-1,NA,NA,TGTGCCAGCAGCCGGGCCCCGGGGACTGAAGCTTTCTTT,CASSRAPGTEAFF
TRBV2,TRBJ2-3,NA,NA,TGTGCCAGCACACTACGCACAGATACGCAGTATTTT,CASTLRTDTQYF
TRBV7-8,TRBJ1-2,NA,NA,TGTGCCAGCAGCTTGACAGGAAACGTAGGCTACACCTTC,CASSLTGNVGYTF
TRBV6-5,TRBJ2-5,NA,NA,TGTGCCAGCAGCATGACAGGTTATCAAGAGACCCAGTACTTC,CASSMTGYQETQYF